The T cell receptor beta chain described here comes from a study of robustness of blood B and T cell sequencing. cDNA synthesis used template switching with a 5' universal priming oligo. The template-switch oligo carried a 12-nucleotide random UMI tagging each cDNA molecule. TCRdb re-called the PCR reads through MiXCR, storing one row per CDR3 protein. The data show approximately 1,500 distinct CDR3 sequences, with roughly 70% seen just once and 30% to 35% held by the top ten. CDR3 length: 14 residues. Germline CDR1 SGHDT, CDR2 YYEEEE. Trimming removed 1 base from V and 3 bases from J, with 11 bases in between. The template for TCR beta quantification was mRNA, not genomic DNA. RNA came from unsorted buffy coat leukocytes. On this clonotype itself: Its antigen is not identified.

General study findings and limits: One pair of TCRbeta libraries had shared UMI-sequence pairs removed after contamination. Approximately 96% of top 10,000 TCRbeta clonotypes appeared in replicate libraries. The 1,000 most abundant TCRbeta clonotypes appeared in every 10 ml sample.

The sequencing input was peripheral blood. The chain is built from TRBV5-6 and TRBJ2-7; D possibly corresponds to TRBD2 (6 bases). This receptor was identified in a human donor in good health. This CDR3 reads CASSLRDFSYEQYF. The CDR3 DNA is TGTGCCAGCAGCTTGCGGGACTTCAGCTACGAGCAGTACTTC.